This T cell receptor (beta chain) was profiled in a study of T-cell reconstitution after alpha-beta-depleted transplantation in children. This clonotype was seen at least ten times. The authors prepared the TCRbeta library with unique molecular identifiers. TCRdb re-called the PCR reads through MiXCR, storing one row per CDR3 protein. The sample comprises about 690,000 distinct CDR3 sequences, approximately 17% of which are singletons, and 1.1% rests with the top ten. Germline V lookup: CDR1 DFQATT, CDR2 SNEGSKA (reference sequence). Trimming stripped 0 bases from V and 5 bases from J, with 8 bases between. The CDR3 has 13 amino acids.

The genes are TRBV20-1 and TRBJ2-1, with D unclear. The specimen comprised PBMCs from the stem cell graft donor, sampled from the stem cell graft. The sequence was collected from a human donor who donated a stem cell graft to a child with acute myeloid leukemia. The CDR3 bases are TGCAGTGCTAGAGATTGGGCCAACAATGAGCAGTTCTTC. Residues: CSARDWANNEQFF.